Listed here are 24 T cell receptor beta chains from one sample, sequenced in a study of human T cells and chemical hapten exposure. TCRdb reanalysed the RACE reads using MiXCR and keeps one entry per CDR3 protein. The sample consists of 85,000 to 90,000 distinct CDR3 sequences, 9.6% of them appearing once. Sample time point: pre-sensitization, week 0. Treatment given: therapeutic diphenylcyclopropenone sensitization with weekly scalp DPC. This specimen was whole blood, taken in connection with sensitization to the hapten diphenylcyclopropenone (DPC). The source is a woman aged 40 to 55 with alopecia areata. Some clones in this sample may be carry-over from other donors' samples.

This clonotype was recorded a few times. This rearrangement joins TRBV28 to TRBJ1-6, with 7 positions matching TRBD1. This CDR3 spans 12 amino acids. The germline CDR1 and CDR2 sequences are MDHEN and SYDVKM. Trimming cost V 7 bases and J 12 bases; bases outside gene matches: 6. The CDR3 bases are TGTGCCAGCACCACAGGGGATTTACCCCTCCACTTT. This encodes CASTTGDLPLHF.

The CDR3 is CASSLNTGTGGSEQYF. Here the CDR3 DNA reads TGTGCCAGCAGCTTAAACACCGGGACAGGGGGCTCGGAGCAGTACTTC. The V and J genes are TRBV7-2 and TRBJ2-7; 12 positions match TRBD1. The V gene end was trimmed by 2 bases and the J gene end by 7 bases; junction bases not matched to a gene: 9. There are 16 residues in the CDR3. Germline V gene sequence: CDR1 SGHTA, CDR2 FQGNSA. The whole variable domain, filled in from reference TRBV7-2 and TRBJ2-7, reads GAGVSQSPSNKVTEKGKDVELRCDPISGHTALYWYRQSLGQGLEFLIYFQGNSAPDKSGLPSDRFSAERTGGSVSTLTIQRTQQEDSAVYLCASSLNTGTGGSEQYFGPGTRLTVT.

This clonotype has ten or more counts. This rearrangement joins TRBV7-8 to TRBJ1-4; TRBD1 might be the D (5 bases). Trimming took 2 bases from V and 4 from J, leaving 17 bases between them. Per the germline V gene, CDR1 is SGHVS and CDR2 is FQNEAQ. The CDR3 runs 17 residues. For the CDR3, the DNA is TGTGCCAGCAGCTTACAAAATCCGGGGGACTTTAATGAAAAACTGTTTTTT. As protein: CASSLQNPGDFNEKLFF.

This clonotype was observed a few times. This chain connects TRBV4-1 to TRBJ1-1; a possible D gene is TRBD1 (5 bases). The germline V gene has CDR1 MGHRA and CDR2 YSYEKL. V was shortened by 1 base and J by 0 bases, with 9 bases between the two germline ends. This CDR3 region has 15 residues. CDR3 residues: CASSQAVGVNTEAFF. The CDR3 nucleotides are TGCGCCAGCAGCCAAGCGGTAGGGGTGAACACTGAAGCTTTCTTT.

The table lists this clonotype with many counts. The rearrangement joins TRBV27 to TRBJ2-4; 12 nucleotides line up with TRBD1. Germline assignment: CDR1 MNHEY and CDR2 SMNVEV (reference sequence). The CDR3 covers 15 residues. With V trimmed by 2 bases and J by 7 bases, 3 bases remained unmatched. CDR3: CASSLGTGGSNIQYF. The CDR3 region has the DNA TGTGCCAGCAGTTTAGGGACAGGGGGCTCGAACATTCAGTACTTC.

The rearrangement joins TRBV12-3 or TRBV12-4 to TRBJ2-7; 10 nucleotides match TRBD1. This CDR3 spans 16 amino acids. The J segment lost 3 bases and the V segment lost 6 bases, leaving 11 bases of the junction unmatched. The chain's CDR3 is CASSSPRDRGDYEQYF. CDR3 DNA sequence: TGTGCCAGCAGCTCTCCCCGGGACAGGGGTGACTACGAGCAGTACTTC.

This clonotype was observed at least ten times. This chain connects TRBV28 to TRBJ1-2; 10 bases agree with TRBD1. CDR3 length: 14 amino acids. Germline V gene data show CDR1 as MDHEN and CDR2 as SYDVKM. V shed 8 bases, J shed 7 bases, and the junction held 10 bases outside the gene matches. CDR3 residues: CASLLLRTGGGYTF. CDR3 DNA sequence: TGTGCCAGCCTCCTCCTACGGACAGGGGGTGGCTACACCTTC.

This clonotype was recorded at least ten times. V is TRBV6-2 or TRBV6-3 and J is TRBJ2-3, with D hard to call. V gave up 7 bases and J gave up 0 bases, with 14 bases separating them. Germline assignment: CDR1 MNHEY and CDR2 SVGEGT. CDR3 size: 15 residues. The CDR3 DNA follows: TGTGCCAGCACCAGTCGGGCATTGAGCACAGATACGCAGTATTTT. This translates into CASTSRALSTDTQYF.

In this sample, this clonotype turned up many times. The V gene is TRBV5-1, the J gene TRBJ2-7; unclear D gene. Germline CDR1 and CDR2: SGHRS and YFSETQ. The CDR3 spans 13 residues. V lost 4 bases and J lost 0, with 8 bases in between. In nucleotides, the CDR3 is TGCGCCAGCAGCCGTGACAACTCCTACGAGCAGTACTTC. This codes for CASSRDNSYEQYF.

This clonotype was detected many times. The rearrangement uses TRBV5-4 and TRBJ2-5; D gene unclear. V lost 0 bases to trimming and J lost 4 bases, with 7 bases between them. Germline V gives CDR1 SGHNT, CDR2 YYREEE (reference sequence). CDR3 size: 13 residues. The CDR3 nucleotides read TGTGCCAGCAGCTTGGTTCAGAGAGAGACCCAGTACTTC. This sequence encodes CASSLVQRETQYF.

The chain carries TRBV6-6 and TRBJ2-1; D is unclear. V shed 5 bases and J shed 8 bases, with 16 bases lying between them. CDR3 length: 14 residues. Looked up from germline, CDR1 is MNHNY and CDR2 is SVGAGI (reference sequence). The CDR3 region is CASSPWPRRDEQFF. CDR3 nucleotide sequence: TGTGCCAGCAGTCCGTGGCCCCGTCGGGATGAGCAGTTCTTC.

The chain is built from TRBV7-9 and TRBJ1-2, with 8 bases identical to TRBD1. The CDR3 is 16 residues long. The germline V gene has CDR1 SEHNR and CDR2 FQNEAQ (reference sequence). V gave up 5 bases and J gave up 2 bases; unmatched junction bases: 10. In DNA form, the CDR3 reads TGTGCCAGCAGCCCAGCCGGGACAGGACCCAACTATGGCTACACCTTC. Translation: CASSPAGTGPNYGYTF.

This clonotype was counted many times. The J gene is TRBJ1-1, the V gene TRBV20-1, with D maybe TRBD1 (5 bases). Trimming stripped 5 bases from V and 0 bases from J, with 16 bases between. This CDR3 spans 15 amino acids. Germline V gene sequence: CDR1 DFQATT, CDR2 SNEGSKA (reference sequence). In DNA form, the CDR3 reads TGCAGTGCTCGAGGAGCTCAGGACATGAACACTGAAGCTTTCTTT. Protein: CSARGAQDMNTEAFF.

This clonotype was picked up a small number of times. This chain uses TRBV6-2 or TRBV6-3 with TRBJ2-1; unclear D gene. V lost 4 bases and J lost 7, with 11 bases in between. There are 13 residues in the CDR3. The germline CDR1 and CDR2 sequences are MNHEY and SVGEGT. CDR3 coding DNA: TGTGCCAGCAGTTCGACGGCCTCTAATGAGCAGTTCTTC. Encoded protein: CASSSTASNEQFF.

This clonotype was counted at least ten times. The V call is TRBV3-1, the J call TRBJ1-1; maybe TRBD1 (6 bases). The CDR3 contains 13 residues. The germline V and J ends were trimmed by 1 base and 10 bases, with 13 bases remaining between them. Germline V gene sequence: CDR1 LGHDT, CDR2 YNNKEL (reference sequence). CDR3: CASSQARRGVAFF. The CDR3 DNA follows: TGTGCCAGCAGCCAAGCAAGGAGGGGGGTAGCTTTCTTT.

The chain carries TRBV27 and TRBJ2-1; 8 nucleotides align to TRBD2. CDR1 is MNHEY, CDR2 SMNVEV, per germline (reference sequence). CDR3 length equals 17 residues. The junction had 11 bases not matched to a gene; V was cut back by 2 bases and J by 5 bases. As DNA, the CDR3 is TGTGCCAGCAGTTTAACCCCCACTAGCGGTGTCGACAATGAGCAGTTCTTC. Residues: CASSLTPTSGVDNEQFF.

The sample holds a few counts of this clonotype. The chain joins TRBV7-3 to TRBJ1-5; D possibly corresponds to TRBD1 (5 bases). Germline V lookup: CDR1 SGHTA, CDR2 FQGTGA. Trimming took off 6 bases at V and 7 bases at J, with 16 bases between the two ends. This CDR3 has 14 residues. The CDR3 DNA is TGTGCCAGCAGTCCACAAGGGGAGGGCCAGCCCCAGCATTTT. Residues: CASSPQGEGQPQHF.

This clonotype turned up a few times. V gene TRBV20-1 combines with J gene TRBJ2-7; D perhaps matches TRBD1 (6 bases). Trimming stripped 8 bases from V and 3 bases from J, with 17 bases between. Germline CDR1 and CDR2: DFQATT and SNEGSKA (reference sequence). The CDR3 runs 13 residues. The CDR3: CSLKGHLFYEQYF. The CDR3, as DNA: TGCAGTCTCAAGGGACACCTATTCTACGAGCAGTACTTC.

In its sample, this clonotype was seen a few times. Written as DNA, the CDR3 is TGTGCCAGCAGCCCCCTCGGGGGGCGCGACTACTCTCTAGCCAAAAACATTCAGTACTTC. Amino acids: CASSPLGGRDYSLAKNIQYF. This rearrangement joins TRBV21-1 to TRBJ2-4; the table's D call, TRBD1, was not checked against the DNA. TRBV21-1 is a pseudogene locus. The CDR3 has 20 residues.

Ten or more counts support this clonotype. The rearrangement joins TRBV6-6 to TRBJ1-5; TRBD1 matches 7 bases. V shed 7 bases, J shed 1 base, and the junction held 7 bases outside the gene matches. Germline V CDR1 and CDR2: MNHNY, SVGAGI (reference sequence). The CDR3 runs to 15 residues. The CDR3 loop reads CASTTGTVSNQPQHF. The CDR3 nucleotides are TGTGCCAGCACCACAGGGACAGTCAGCAATCAGCCCCAGCATTTT.

This clonotype appeared a few times. The rearrangement links TRBV20-1 to TRBJ1-6; 10 nucleotides match TRBD1. This CDR3 is 16 amino acids long. The germline V gene has CDR1 DFQATT and CDR2 SNEGSKA (reference sequence). V trimming: 3 bases; J trimming: 4 bases; junction bases outside the gene matches: 6. CDR3 sequence (DNA): TGCAGTGCTAGCCTCTTGGACAGGGGGTATAATTCACCCCTCCACTTT. This sequence encodes CSASLLDRGYNSPLHF.

This rearrangement joins TRBV5-5 to TRBJ1-4; 8 positions agree with TRBD1. Germline V CDR1 and CDR2: SGHKS, YYEKEE (reference sequence). CDR3 size: 15 residues. The junction had 8 bases not matched to a gene; V was cut back by 3 bases and J by 7 bases. In DNA, the CDR3 is TGTGCCAGCAGCTCGTGGACAGGGAGGGCTGAAAAACTGTTTTTT. This translates into CASSSWTGRAEKLFF.

The chain is built from TRBV6-2 or TRBV6-3 and TRBJ2-1; 7 nucleotides match TRBD1. Germline V lookup: CDR1 MNHEY, CDR2 SVGEGT. CDR3 length: 13 amino acids. Trimming removed 8 bases from V and 8 bases from J; junction bases left unmatched: 9. The CDR3 sequence is CASGPRTGHEQFF. CDR3 nucleotide sequence: TGTGCCAGCGGCCCACGGACAGGCCATGAGCAGTTCTTC.

J is TRBJ2-1 and V is TRBV7-9, with 12 bases matching TRBD2. The CDR3 contains 18 residues. V was clipped by 5 bases and J by 0 bases; unmatched bases: 8. The V gene's germline CDR1 is SEHNR and CDR2 FQNEAQ (reference sequence). CDR3 amino acids: CASSQTSGGPSSYNEQFF. CDR3 nucleotides: TGTGCCAGCAGCCAGACTAGCGGGGGTCCTAGCTCCTACAATGAGCAGTTCTTC.